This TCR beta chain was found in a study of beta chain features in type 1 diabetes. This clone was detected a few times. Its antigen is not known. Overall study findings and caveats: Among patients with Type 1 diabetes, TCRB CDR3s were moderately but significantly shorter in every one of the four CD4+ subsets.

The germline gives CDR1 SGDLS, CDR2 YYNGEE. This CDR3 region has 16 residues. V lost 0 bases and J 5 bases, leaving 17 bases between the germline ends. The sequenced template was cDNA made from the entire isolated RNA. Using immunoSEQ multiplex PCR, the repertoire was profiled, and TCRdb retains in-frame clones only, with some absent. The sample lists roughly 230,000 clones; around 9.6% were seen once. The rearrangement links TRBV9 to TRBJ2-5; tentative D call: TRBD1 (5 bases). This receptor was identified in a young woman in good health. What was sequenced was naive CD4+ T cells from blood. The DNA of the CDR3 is TGTGCCAGCAGCGTAGGGGGCGGCAGGCCCCCGGAGACCCAGTACTTC. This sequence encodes CASSVGGGRPPETQYF.